This TCR beta chain is from a study of metastatic and nonmetastatic thyroid tumors. Turning to the study itself: Across peripheral blood and tumor or nodule tissue samples taken from malignant and benign thyroid patients, the repertoires were compared with one another. The study, taken as a whole, reports: The study reportedly found significantly higher TCR beta diversity in malignant thyroid tumors than benign nodules, in blood and tumor.

Patients were all untreated before their thyroid surgery. This clone was detected a few times. Its cognate antigen is unknown. A read error may be the cause here, since a much bigger clone is one base away. Authors' methods: Clinicopathological groups of papillary thyroid cancer showed CDR3 differences that were used to build a distant-metastasis classifier. TCRdb recomputed clones from the PCR reads via MiXCR. The V and J calls shown here were made by TCRdb, not taken from the authors' results. The data contain roughly 59,000 clones, 15% to 20% of them singletons. This sequence was found in a male donor with papillary thyroid cancer or a benign thyroid nodule (not recorded which). Some clones in this sample may be carry-over from other donors' samples. The sequenced sample consisted of blood.

CDR3 loop: CASRGDGIASYEQYF. The CDR3 nucleotides are TGTGCCAGCAGGGGAGACGGGATAGCCTCCTACGAGCAGTACTTC. The V gene is TRBV6-1, the J gene TRBJ2-7, with D possibly being TRBD2 (5 bases). Germline values: CDR1 MNHNS, CDR2 SASEGT. V was cut by 6 bases and J by 0 bases, with 15 bases left in between. This CDR3 spans 15 amino acids.